This T cell receptor beta chain was captured in a study of identical twins. Germline values: CDR1 SQVTM, CDR2 ANQGSEA. CDR3 length: 13 residues. The germline V and J ends were trimmed by 4 bases and 2 bases, with 10 bases remaining between them. The cDNA had a unique molecular identifier and a template-switch universal primer site. TCRdb independently ran MiXCR on the 5' RACE reads; one entry per CDR3 protein. This table has hundreds of thousands of distinct CDR3 sequences, around 7.5% appearing once. Each donor (without exception) was a healthy Caucasian. The data also belong to a second study, concerning yellow fever vaccine responses in identical twins.

The sequenced sample consisted of PBMCs. The chain links TRBV29-1 to TRBJ2-3; D possibly corresponds to TRBD1 (6 bases). The receptor was isolated from a woman between 18 and 30 years old in good health. The CDR3 DNA is TGCAGCGTTGGAGGACAGCTCACAGATACGCAGTATTTT. It translates to CSVGGQLTDTQYF.